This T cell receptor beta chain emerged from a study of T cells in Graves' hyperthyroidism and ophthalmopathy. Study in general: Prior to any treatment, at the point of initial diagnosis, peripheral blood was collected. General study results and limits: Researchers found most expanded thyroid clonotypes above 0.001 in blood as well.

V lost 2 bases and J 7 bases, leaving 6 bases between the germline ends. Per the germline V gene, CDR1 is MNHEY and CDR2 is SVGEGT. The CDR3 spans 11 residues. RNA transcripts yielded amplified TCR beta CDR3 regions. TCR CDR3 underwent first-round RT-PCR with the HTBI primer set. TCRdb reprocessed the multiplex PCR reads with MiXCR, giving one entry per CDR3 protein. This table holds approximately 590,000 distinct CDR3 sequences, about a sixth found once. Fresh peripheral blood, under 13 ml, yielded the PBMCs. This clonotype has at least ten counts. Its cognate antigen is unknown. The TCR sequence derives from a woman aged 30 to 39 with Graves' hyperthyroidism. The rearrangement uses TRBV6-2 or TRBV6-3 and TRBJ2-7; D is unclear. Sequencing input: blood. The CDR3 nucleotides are TGTGCCAGCAGTTACCTTAAGGAGCAGTACTTC. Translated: CASSYLKEQYF.